The 7 T cell receptor beta chains in this list originate from one sample, sequenced in a study of cytomegalovirus exposure and HLA in healthy donors. Primers: 60 Vbeta forward and 13 Jbeta reverse. Here immunoSEQ multiplex PCR was the method, and the copy in TCRdb shows in-frame clones only, minus some. Counted here are approximately 150,000 clones, roughly three fifths occurring once; the ten biggest clones make up roughly 1.9%. Material for sequencing was PBMCs. The origin of the receptors is a male donor in good health and CMV-seronegative.

CDR3 DNA sequence: TGTGCCATAAAAGCGGGGAAGGAGACCCAGTACTTC. As protein: CAIKAGKETQYF. The J gene is TRBJ2-5, the V gene TRBV2; 7 bases are a match to TRBD2. CDR3 length: 12 residues. V was pared by 10 bases and J by 5 bases, with 7 bases of the junction left unmatched. Germline-derived CDR1 and CDR2 are SNHLY and FYNNEI.

As regards this clone: Other DNA sequences of this sample code for an identical CDR3. V usage is TRBV7-9 and J usage is TRBJ2-1, with 7 bases fitting TRBD1. The CDR3 has 16 residues. With V trimmed by 6 bases and J by 5 bases, 13 bases remained unmatched. CDR1 and CDR2 from the germline V gene are SEHNR and FQNEAQ (reference sequence). This chain's CDR3 is CASSFPGTAANNEQFF. In DNA form, the CDR3 reads TGTGCCAGCAGTTTTCCCGGGACAGCCGCGAACAATGAGCAGTTCTTC.

The count of this clone is one. This chain connects TRBV5-1 to TRBJ1-1; 8 bases match TRBD1. CDR1 SGHRS and CDR2 YFSETQ come from the germline V gene. Trimming at V came to 4 bases and at J to 7 bases, leaving 6 bases not matched to a gene. This CDR3 is 13 amino acids long. Here the CDR3 DNA reads TGCGCCAGCAGCAGGACAGGGTCGGATGAAGCTTTCTTT. The encoded protein is CASSRTGSDEAFF. The entire variable domain, with the rest obtained from reference TRBV5-1 and TRBJ1-1, is as follows: KAGVTQTPRYLIKTRGQQVTLSCSPISGHRSVSWYQQTPGQGLQFLFEYFSETQRNKGNFPGRFSGRQFSNSRSEMNVSTLELGDSALYLCASSRTGSDEAFFGQGTRLTVV.

This clone was counted a few times. The chain joins TRBV4-3 to TRBJ2-1, with TRBD2 identical over 9 bases. Unmatched junction bases numbered 20, after V lost 6 bases and J lost 8 bases. CDR3 size: 18 residues. Germline assignment: CDR1 LGHNA and CDR2 YSLEER. CDR3 sequence: CASSLGGLAGFVGDEQFF. DNA of the CDR3: TGCGCCAGCAGTCTTGGTGGGCTAGCGGGGTTTGTGGGAGATGAGCAGTTCTTC.

V is TRBV7-6 and J is TRBJ2-7, with 10 bases matching TRBD1. The ends lost 6 bases at V and 1 base at J; junction bases unmatched: 3. CDR1 and CDR2 from the germline V gene are SGHVS and FNYEAQ. This CDR3 spans 14 amino acids. In nucleotides, the CDR3 is TGTGCCAGCAGAGAGGGACAGGGGTCCTACGAGCAGTACTTC. Translated, it gives CASREGQGSYEQYF.

This clone has a single count. This rearrangement joins TRBV11-1 to TRBJ2-1; 10 bases align to TRBD2. V lost 4 bases to trimming and J lost 7 bases; unmatched junction nucleotides: 16. The CDR3 length is 18 residues. CDR1 SGHAT and CDR2 FQDESV come from the germline V gene (reference sequence). This chain's CDR3 is CASSSTPGAAGGWNEQFF. As DNA, the CDR3 is TGTGCCAGCAGCTCCACGCCCGGAGCAGCGGGGGGGTGGAATGAGCAGTTCTTC. Based on the CDR3 plus reference TRBV11-1 and TRBJ2-1, the full variable domain is EAEVAQSPRYKITEKSQAVAFWCDPISGHATLYWYRQILGQGPELLVQFQDESVVDDSQLPKDRFSAERLKGVDSTLKIQPAELGDSAMYLCASSSTPGAAGGWNEQFFGPGTRLTVL.

This clone was seen a single time. The CDR3 DNA follows: TGTGCCTGGAGTGTAGGGGTCCCTGGAAACACCATATATTTT. Translation gives CAWSVGVPGNTIYF. V usage is TRBV30 and J usage is TRBJ1-3; a weak D match, TRBD1 (5 bases). Trimming cost V 0 bases and J 2 bases, with 8 bases left between them. The CDR3 is 14 residues long. Germline-derived CDR1 and CDR2 are GTSNPN and SVGIG (reference sequence).